This TCR beta chain comes out of a study of T cells after yellow fever vaccination. Overall study results and limits: In FACS-sorted repertoires, abundant clonotypes from the bulk population could appear as contaminants. Booster samples showed a return of most primary-vaccination clones (around 96% CD4, approximately 88% CD8). Weaker, the secondary response peaked sooner, at day 5 versus 15. A small proportion of clonotypes was detected in both the CD4 and CD8 compartments.

The germline CDR1 and CDR2 sequences are SGHRS and YFSETQ. Trimming took off 0 bases at V and 0 bases at J, with 6 bases between the two ends. This CDR3 contains 15 residues. MiXCR, applied by TCRdb to the 5' RACE reads, yields one record per CDR3 protein. The sample contains a few hundred thousand distinct CDR3 sequences, around 17% of which appear only once. The table lists this clonotype with many counts. Its cognate antigen is unknown. V usage is TRBV5-1 and J usage is TRBJ2-2; D is unresolved. Specimen: PBMCs, collected 4 to 6 days after the first yellow fever vaccination. This sequence originates from a man in his late teens or twenties who received the YFV17D yellow fever vaccine. CDR3 bases: TGCGCCAGCAGCTTGGATGATCCGAACACCGGGGAGCTGTTTTTT. Amino acid sequence: CASSLDDPNTGELFF.